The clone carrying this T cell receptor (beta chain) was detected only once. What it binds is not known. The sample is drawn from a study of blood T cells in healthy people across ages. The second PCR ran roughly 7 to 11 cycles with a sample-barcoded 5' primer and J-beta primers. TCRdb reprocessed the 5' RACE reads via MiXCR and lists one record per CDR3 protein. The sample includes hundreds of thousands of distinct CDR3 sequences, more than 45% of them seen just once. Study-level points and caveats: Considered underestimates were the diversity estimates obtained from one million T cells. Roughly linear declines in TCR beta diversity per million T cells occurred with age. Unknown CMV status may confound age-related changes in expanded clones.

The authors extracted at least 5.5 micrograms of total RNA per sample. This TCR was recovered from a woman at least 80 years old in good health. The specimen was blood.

The CDR3 loop is CASSQGVSPSYEQYF. CDR3 nucleotides: TGCGCCAGCAGCCAAGGAGTATCACCCTCCTACGAGCAGTACTTC. The V call is TRBV4-3, the J call TRBJ2-7; D is unresolved. Germline CDR1 LGHNA, CDR2 YSLEER. Trimming stripped 1 base from V and 0 bases from J, with 10 bases between. There are 15 residues in the CDR3.